This TCR beta chain was recovered during a study of T cells in Graves' hyperthyroidism and ophthalmopathy. Whole-study context: Any treatment followed the collection of peripheral blood at initial diagnosis. Study-level results: Also found in blood were most expanded thyroid clonotypes above 0.001.

Regions amplified from RNA transcripts were the TCR beta CDR3 regions. Using the HTBI primer set, a first-round RT-PCR was run on the TCR CDR3. TCRdb reanalysed the multiplex PCR reads using MiXCR and keeps one entry per CDR3 protein. This table has over 120,000 distinct CDR3 sequences, 22% appearing once. This CDR3 spans 16 amino acids. Trimming cost V 8 bases and J 0 bases; bases outside gene matches: 7. CDR1 and CDR2 (germline): WNHNN, SYGVQD (reference sequence). Investigators excluded patients with uncontrolled infection, other autoimmune disease, pregnancy or lactation. PBMCs came from roughly 10 ml fresh peripheral blood. On this clonotype: The target antigen is unknown.

The TCR originated in a woman aged 45-60 years with Graves' hyperthyroidism that later progressed to Graves' ophthalmopathy. The sample comprised blood. This chain links TRBV10-1 with TRBJ2-6; 7 positions match TRBD2. CDR3 DNA: TGCGCCAGCGCCCGGACTAGTGGCTCTGGGGCCAACGTCCTGACTTTC. Its protein product is CASARTSGSGANVLTF.